The T cell receptor (beta chain) described here comes from a study of cytomegalovirus exposure and HLA in healthy donors. Both 60 Vbeta primers and 13 Jbeta primers went into the PCR. TCRdb keeps only in-frame clones here, not all; method: immunoSEQ multiplex PCR. Of about 180,000 clones in the sample, 70% to 80% were seen once. CDR1 and CDR2 (germline): SGHRS, YFSETQ. This CDR3 region has 15 residues. V was pared by 0 bases and J by 4 bases, with 11 bases between. This TCR derives from a man between 60 and 75 years old in good health and CMV-seronegative. The sequencing input was PBMCs. The chain couples TRBV5-1 to TRBJ1-5; D is ambiguous. CDR3 amino acids: CASSLDGAENQPQHF. The CDR3 nucleotides read TGCGCCAGCAGCTTGGACGGTGCGGAAAATCAGCCCCAGCATTTT.